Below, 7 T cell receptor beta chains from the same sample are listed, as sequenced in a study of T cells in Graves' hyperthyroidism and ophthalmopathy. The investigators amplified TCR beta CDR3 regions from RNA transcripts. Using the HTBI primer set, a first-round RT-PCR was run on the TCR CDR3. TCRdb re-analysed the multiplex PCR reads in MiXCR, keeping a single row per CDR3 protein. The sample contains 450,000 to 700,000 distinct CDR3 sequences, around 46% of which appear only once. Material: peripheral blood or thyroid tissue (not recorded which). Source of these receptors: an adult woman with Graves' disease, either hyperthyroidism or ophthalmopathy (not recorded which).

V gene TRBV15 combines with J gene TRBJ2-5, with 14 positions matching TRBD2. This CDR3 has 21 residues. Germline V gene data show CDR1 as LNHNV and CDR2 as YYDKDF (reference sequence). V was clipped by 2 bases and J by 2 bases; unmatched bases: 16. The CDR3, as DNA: TGTGCCACCAGCAGACCTCGGGAGACTGGGACTAGCGGGAGCTTACAAGAGACCCAGTACTTC. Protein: CATSRPRETGTSGSLQETQYF.

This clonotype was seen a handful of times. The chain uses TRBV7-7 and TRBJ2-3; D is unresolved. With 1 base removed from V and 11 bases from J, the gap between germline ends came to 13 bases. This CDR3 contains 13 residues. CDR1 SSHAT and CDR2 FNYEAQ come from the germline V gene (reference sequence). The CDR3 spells CASSLELDVGQYF. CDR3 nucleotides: TGTGCCAGCAGCTTAGAGCTAGACGTCGGGCAGTATTTT.

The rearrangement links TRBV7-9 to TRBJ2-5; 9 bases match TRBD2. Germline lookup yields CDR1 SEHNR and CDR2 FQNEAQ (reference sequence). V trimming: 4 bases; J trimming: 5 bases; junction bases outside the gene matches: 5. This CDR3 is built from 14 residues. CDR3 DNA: TGTGCCAGCAGCTCCGGCAGCGGGAGGGAGACCCAGTACTTC. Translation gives CASSSGSGRETQYF.

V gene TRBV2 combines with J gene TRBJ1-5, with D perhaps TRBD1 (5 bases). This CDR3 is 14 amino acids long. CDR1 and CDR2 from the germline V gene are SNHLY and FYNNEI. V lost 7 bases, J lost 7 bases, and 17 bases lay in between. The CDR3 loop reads CASIPEAGRQPQHF. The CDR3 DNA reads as TGTGCCAGCATCCCTGAGGCGGGACGGCAGCCCCAGCATTTT.

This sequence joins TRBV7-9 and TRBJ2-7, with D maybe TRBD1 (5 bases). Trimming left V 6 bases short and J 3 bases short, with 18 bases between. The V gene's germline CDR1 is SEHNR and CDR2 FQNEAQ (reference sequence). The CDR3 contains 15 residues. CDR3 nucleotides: TGTGCCAGCAGTCCTGACAGTCGCATGGACTACGAGCAGTACTTC. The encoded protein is CASSPDSRMDYEQYF.

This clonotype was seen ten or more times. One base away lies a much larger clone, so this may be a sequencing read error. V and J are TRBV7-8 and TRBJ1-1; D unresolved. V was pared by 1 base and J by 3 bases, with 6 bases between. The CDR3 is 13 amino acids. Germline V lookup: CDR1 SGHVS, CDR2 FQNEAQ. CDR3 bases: TGTGCCAGCAGCTTAGTAGGATACACTGAAGCTTTCTTT. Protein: CASSLVGYTEAFF.

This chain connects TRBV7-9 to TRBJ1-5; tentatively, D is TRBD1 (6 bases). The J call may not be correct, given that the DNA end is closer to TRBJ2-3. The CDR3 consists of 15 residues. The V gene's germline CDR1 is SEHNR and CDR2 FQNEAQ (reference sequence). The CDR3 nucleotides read TGTGCCAGCAGTCCTAAGGGGGATAGCAATCAGCCCCAGTATTTT. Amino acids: CASSPKGDSNQPQYF.